What follows are 10 T cell receptor beta chains derived from one specimen sequenced in a study of STAT5B mutations in CD4+ large granular lymphocyte leukemia. Libraries were prepared by immunoSEQ multiplex PCR; TCRdb keeps only in-frame clonotypes and omits some of them. The sample has roughly 40,000 clones, just over 85% seen once. Specimen: CD4+ T cells from blood buffy coats. The receptors were sampled from a human donor in good health.

V is TRBV5-1 and J is TRBJ2-4; D call uncertain. Germline-derived CDR1 and CDR2 are SGHRS and YFSETQ. This CDR3 comprises 15 residues. Trimming removed 4 bases from V and 0 bases from J, with 11 bases in between. Here the CDR3 reads CASSVDSIAKNIQYF. CDR3 DNA sequence: TGCGCCAGCAGCGTGGATAGCATAGCCAAAAACATTCAGTACTTC.

The rearrangement uses TRBV27 and TRBJ2-5; TRBD2 matches at 13 bases. The length of the CDR3 is 15 residues. CDR1 and CDR2 (germline): MNHEY, SMNVEV (reference sequence). V was pared by 4 bases and J by 5 bases, with 4 bases of the junction left unmatched. The CDR3 bases are TGTGCCAGCAGTTCGGGACTAGCGGGGAGGGAGACCCAGTACTTC. It translates to CASSSGLAGRETQYF.

This clone occurred a few times. The V gene is TRBV27, the J gene TRBJ2-7, with 9 positions matching TRBD1. Germline CDR1 and CDR2: MNHEY and SMNVEV (reference sequence). The V gene end was trimmed by 5 bases and the J gene end by 6 bases; junction bases not matched to a gene: 2. The CDR3 consists of 12 residues. The CDR3 loop reads CASSPTGGEQYF. CDR3 nucleotides: TGTGCCAGCAGTCCGACAGGGGGCGAGCAGTACTTC.

This chain links TRBV7-9 with TRBJ2-5; D gene uncertain. Between the trimmed V and J ends, which lost 1 base and 5 bases, there was a span of 8 bases. Germline CDR1 SEHNR, CDR2 FQNEAQ (reference sequence). This CDR3 has 13 amino acids. CDR3 protein: CASSLGVGETQYF. CDR3 DNA: TGTGCCAGCAGCTTAGGAGTGGGGGAGACCCAGTACTTC.

The V call is TRBV7-8, the J call TRBJ2-7, with TRBD2 as a possible D gene (6 bases). The germline V and J ends were trimmed by 5 bases and 5 bases, with 13 bases remaining between them. Per germline, CDR1 SGHVS and CDR2 FQNEAQ. This CDR3 contains 13 residues. Here the CDR3 DNA reads TGTGCCAGCAGCCCGTGGGGGGACGACGAGCAGTACTTC. Translation gives CASSPWGDDEQYF.

The rearrangement links TRBV4-1 to TRBJ2-7; TRBD1 agrees at 7 bases. Germline CDR1 is MGHRA and CDR2 is YSYEKL. Trimming cost V 1 base and J 3 bases; bases outside gene matches: 3. The CDR3 spans 14 residues. This CDR3 is CASSQGQGFYEQYF. DNA for the CDR3: TGCGCCAGCAGCCAAGGACAGGGATTCTACGAGCAGTACTTC.

The chain joins TRBV5-5 to TRBJ2-1, with 13 bases aligning to TRBD2. Per germline, CDR1 SGHKS and CDR2 YYEKEE (reference sequence). The junction had 17 bases not matched to a gene; V was cut back by 2 bases and J by 9 bases. There are 19 residues in the CDR3. Here the CDR3 DNA reads TGTGCCAGCAGCTTCCGACGCCCCCCGGGACTAGCGGGAATCGGTGAGCAGTTCTTC. This codes for CASSFRRPPGLAGIGEQFF. Drawing the rest from reference TRBV5-5 and TRBJ2-1, the complete variable domain is DAGVTQSPTHLIKTRGQQVTLRCSPISGHKSVSWYQQVLGQGPQFIFQYYEKEERGRGNFPDRFSARQFPNYSSELNVNALLLGDSALYLCASSFRRPPGLAGIGEQFFGPGTRLTVL.

The V gene is TRBV5-4, the J gene TRBJ2-1; perhaps D is TRBD1 or TRBD2 (5 bases each). CDR1 and CDR2 from the germline V gene are SGHNT and YYREEE (reference sequence). The CDR3 extends over 14 amino acids. Trimming took 1 base from V and 2 from J, leaving 7 bases between them. CDR3 in DNA: TGTGCCAGCAGCTTGACGGGACCCTACAATGAGCAGTTCTTC. This encodes CASSLTGPYNEQFF.

There are a few counts of this clone. The rearrangement links TRBV6-1 to TRBJ2-7; 7 nucleotides match TRBD2. CDR1 is MNHNS, CDR2 SASEGT, per germline. Germline trimming cut 3 bases from V and 2 bases from J; bases unmatched to any gene: 10. This CDR3 contains 16 residues. CDR3 sequence reads: CASSDPLALRTYEQYF. The CDR3 DNA is TGTGCCAGCAGTGACCCACTAGCGCTCAGGACCTACGAGCAGTACTTC.

The CDR3 DNA reads TGTGCCAGCAGCCCGGAGGGTTACACAGATACGCAGTATTTT. This codes for CASSPEGYTDTQYF. This chain joins TRBV4-2 and TRBJ2-3, with a possible D match to TRBD2 (6 bases). V was trimmed by 4 bases and J by 2 bases, leaving 10 bases between them. This CDR3 comprises 14 residues. Germline CDR1 is LGHNA and CDR2 is YNFKEQ.